The next 11 T cell receptor beta chains were all read from a single sample in a study of blood T cell repertoires in COVID-19. The data were produced by immunoSEQ multiplex PCR, yet TCRdb's version contains in-frame clones alone and is incomplete. Of more than 300,000 clones listed, around 87% are singletons. The sequenced sample was PBMCs or T cells enriched from blood (not recorded which). Receptors were obtained from a man aged 40-49 years in a cohort exposed to, infected with or recovered from COVID-19 (not recorded which).

The V and J genes are TRBV2 and TRBJ2-3; D is perhaps TRBD1 (5 bases). The CDR3 runs 17 residues. Germline CDR1 and CDR2: SNHLY and FYNNEI. V lost 0 bases to trimming and J lost 5 bases, with 18 bases between them. The CDR3 here is CASSEASQPQGRDTQYF. As DNA, the CDR3 is TGTGCCAGCAGTGAAGCCTCCCAACCCCAGGGAAGAGATACGCAGTATTTT.

The rearrangement uses TRBV5-4 and TRBJ2-1; TRBD2 agrees at 9 bases. Germline-derived CDR1 and CDR2 are SGHNT and YYREEE (reference sequence). This CDR3 has 15 amino acids. The junction had 8 bases not matched to a gene; V was cut back by 1 base and J by 9 bases. CDR3 sequence: CASSLTSGFLSEQFF. The DNA for the CDR3 is TGTGCCAGCAGCTTGACTAGCGGGTTTCTTAGTGAGCAGTTCTTC. The complete variable domain, with remaining parts taken from reference TRBV5-4 and TRBJ2-1, reads ETGVTQSPTHLIKTRGQQVTLRCSSQSGHNTVSWYQQALGQGPQFIFQYYREEENGRGNFPPRFSGLQFPNYSSELNVNALELDDSALYLCASSLTSGFLSEQFFGPGTRLTVL.

The V and J genes are TRBV2 and TRBJ2-2, with 8 bases identical to TRBD2. V dropped 4 bases and J dropped 0; count of bases not matched to a gene: 4. Germline CDR1 reads SNHLY; CDR2 reads FYNNEI. CDR3 length equals 16 residues. CDR3: CASSVPSGSNTGELFF. CDR3 nucleotide sequence: TGTGCCAGCAGTGTACCTAGCGGGTCGAACACCGGGGAGCTGTTTTTT. Full variable domain (missing parts from reference TRBV2 and TRBJ2-2): EPEVTQTPSHQVTQMGQEVILRCVPISNHLYFYWYRQILGQKVEFLVSFYNNEISEKSEIFDDQFSVERPDGSNFTLKIRSTKLEDSAMYFCASSVPSGSNTGELFFGEGSRLTVL.

The genes are TRBV28 and TRBJ1-4; 7 nucleotides line up with TRBD1. Losses at the gene ends were 5 bases for V and 6 bases for J; bases not matched to a gene: 12. Germline V gives CDR1 MDHEN, CDR2 SYDVKM. The CDR3 has 16 residues. The CDR3: CASSPPARGVYEKLFF. CDR3 bases: TGTGCCAGCAGTCCCCCCGCCAGGGGGGTATATGAAAAACTGTTTTTT. Combining the CDR3 with reference TRBV28 and TRBJ1-4 gives the whole variable domain DVKVTQSSRYLVKRTGEKVFLECVQDMDHENMFWYRQDPGLGLRLIYFSYDVKMKEKGDIPEGYSVSREKKERFSLILESASTNQTSMYLCASSPPARGVYEKLFFGSGTQLSVL.

The chain joins TRBV3-1 (or the pseudogene TRBV3-2) to TRBJ1-5; D is undetermined. V lost 5 bases and J 4 bases, leaving 12 bases between the germline ends. Looked up from germline, CDR1 is LGHDT and CDR2 is YNNKEL (reference sequence). The CDR3 runs to 14 residues. The CDR3 spells CASSSRRENQPQHF. CDR3 nucleotide sequence: TGTGCCAGCAGCTCCCGGCGGGAGAATCAGCCCCAGCATTTT.

The chain carries TRBV5-1 and TRBJ1-2; 8 nucleotides align to TRBD1. The ends lost 4 bases at V and 0 bases at J; junction bases unmatched: 5. Per germline, CDR1 SGHRS and CDR2 YFSETQ. This CDR3 has 15 amino acids. CDR3: CASSDQTGANYGYTF. The CDR3, as DNA: TGCGCCAGCAGCGATCAGACAGGGGCTAACTATGGCTACACCTTC.

In this sample, this clone turned up a few times. The chain employs TRBV3-1 (or the pseudogene TRBV3-2) and TRBJ1-2; D is unclear. This CDR3 contains 16 residues. The V gene lost 3 bases and the J gene lost 2 bases, with 16 bases spanning the gap. Germline CDR1 LGHDT, CDR2 YNNKEL (reference sequence). The CDR3 bases are TGTGCCAGCAGCCAGACCGCCACAAAAGCGAACTATGGCTACACCTTC. This gives the protein CASSQTATKANYGYTF.

The genes are TRBV4-2 and TRBJ2-3; possible D gene TRBD1, 6 bases. Per the germline V gene, CDR1 is LGHNA and CDR2 is YNFKEQ. The CDR3 runs 13 residues. Trimming stripped 6 bases from V and 0 bases from J, with 7 bases between. The CDR3 sequence is CASRGASTDTQYF. Here the CDR3 DNA reads TGTGCCAGCAGGGGGGCTAGCACAGATACGCAGTATTTT.

The chain uses TRBV7-2 and TRBJ2-1, with 10 bases aligning to TRBD2. The CDR3 covers 14 residues. CDR1 and CDR2 (germline): SGHTA, FQGNSA. With 5 bases clipped from V and 9 bases from J, the junction kept 7 bases outside the gene matches. This CDR3 reads CASSHSGRISEQFF. The CDR3 DNA sequence: TGTGCCAGCAGCCATAGCGGGAGGATTAGTGAGCAGTTCTTC.

V and J are TRBV6-1 and TRBJ2-7; weak D call: TRBD2 (5 bases). V was cut by 1 base and J by 12 bases, with 13 bases left in between. The germline gives CDR1 MNHNS, CDR2 SASEGT. CDR3 length: 12 residues. For the CDR3, the DNA is TGTGCCAGCAGTGAAGGACTAACCGCGGGGTACTTC. This encodes CASSEGLTAGYF.

The chain has TRBV6-5 and TRBJ2-5; weak D call: TRBD2 (5 bases). V was pared by 6 bases and J by 5 bases, with 13 bases between. Germline-derived CDR1 and CDR2 are MNHEY and SVGAGI. This CDR3 is 13 amino acids long. The CDR3 DNA sequence: TGTGCCAGCAGCCTTATCGGGATGGAGACCCAGTACTTC. It encodes CASSLIGMETQYF.